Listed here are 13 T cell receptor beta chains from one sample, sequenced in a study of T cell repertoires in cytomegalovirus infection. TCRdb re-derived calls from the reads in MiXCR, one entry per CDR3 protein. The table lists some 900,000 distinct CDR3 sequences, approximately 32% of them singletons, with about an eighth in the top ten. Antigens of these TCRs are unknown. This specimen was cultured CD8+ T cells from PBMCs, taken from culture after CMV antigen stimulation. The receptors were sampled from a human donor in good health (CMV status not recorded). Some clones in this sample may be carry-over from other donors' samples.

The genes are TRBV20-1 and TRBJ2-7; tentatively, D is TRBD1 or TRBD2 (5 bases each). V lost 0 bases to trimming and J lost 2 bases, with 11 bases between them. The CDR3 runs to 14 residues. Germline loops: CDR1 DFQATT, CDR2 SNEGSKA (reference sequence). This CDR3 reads CSAREVRGPYEQYV. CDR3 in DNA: TGCAGTGCTAGAGAAGTTCGGGGACCCTACGAGCAGTACGTC.

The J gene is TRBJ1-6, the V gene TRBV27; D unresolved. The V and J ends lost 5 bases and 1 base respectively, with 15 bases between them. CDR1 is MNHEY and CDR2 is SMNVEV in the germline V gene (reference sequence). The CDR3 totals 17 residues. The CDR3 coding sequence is TGTGCCAGCAGTCTCCTCGCCGGCGTTTCCTATAATTCACCCCTCCACTTT. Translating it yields CASSLLAGVSYNSPLHF.

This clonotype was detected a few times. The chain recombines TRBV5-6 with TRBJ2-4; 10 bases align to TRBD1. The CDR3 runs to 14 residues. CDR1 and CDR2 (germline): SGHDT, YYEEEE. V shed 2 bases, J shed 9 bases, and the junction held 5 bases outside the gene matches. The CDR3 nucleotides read TGTGCCAGCAGCTTCCCGGGACAGGGGCGCATTCAGTACTTC. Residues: CASSFPGQGRIQYF.

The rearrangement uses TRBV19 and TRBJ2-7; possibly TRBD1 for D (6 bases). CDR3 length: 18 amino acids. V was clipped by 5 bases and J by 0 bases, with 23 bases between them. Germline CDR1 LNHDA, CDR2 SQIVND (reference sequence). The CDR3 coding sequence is TGTGCCAGTAGTGCTCAGGGGCCGCCTCACGTCCTCTCCTACGAGCAGTACTTC. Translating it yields CASSAQGPPHVLSYEQYF.

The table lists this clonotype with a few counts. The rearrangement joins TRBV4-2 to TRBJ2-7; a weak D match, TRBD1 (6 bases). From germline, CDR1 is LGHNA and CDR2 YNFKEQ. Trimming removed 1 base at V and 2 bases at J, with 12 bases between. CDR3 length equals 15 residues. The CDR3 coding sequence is TGTGCCAGCAGCCAAGGACGGGGACACCCCTACGAGCAGTACTTC. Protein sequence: CASSQGRGHPYEQYF.

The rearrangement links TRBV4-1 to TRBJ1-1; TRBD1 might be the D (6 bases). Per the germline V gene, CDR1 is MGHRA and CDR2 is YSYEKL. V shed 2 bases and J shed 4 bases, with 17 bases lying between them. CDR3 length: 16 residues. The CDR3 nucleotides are TGCGCCAGCAGCCAAAACGACAGGTTGACGAGCACTGAAGCTTTCTTT. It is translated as CASSQNDRLTSTEAFF.

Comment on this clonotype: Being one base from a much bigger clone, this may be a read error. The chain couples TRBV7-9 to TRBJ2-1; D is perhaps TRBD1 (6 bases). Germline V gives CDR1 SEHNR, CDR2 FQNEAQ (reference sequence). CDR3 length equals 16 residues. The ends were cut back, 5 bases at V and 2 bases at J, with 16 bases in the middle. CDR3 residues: CASSELARGTYNEQFF. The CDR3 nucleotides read TGTGCCAGCAGCGAATTAGCGAGGGGGACCTACAATGAGCAGTTCTTC.

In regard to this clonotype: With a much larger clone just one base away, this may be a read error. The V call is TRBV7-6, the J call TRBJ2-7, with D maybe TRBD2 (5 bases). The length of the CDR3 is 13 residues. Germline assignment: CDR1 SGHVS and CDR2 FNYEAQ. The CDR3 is CVSSAGPTYEQYF. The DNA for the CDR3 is TGTGTCAGCAGCGCGGGCCCAACCTACGAGCAGTACTTC.

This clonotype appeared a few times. As DNA, the CDR3 is TGCGCCAGCAGCTCCTTGGGGGACAGCTACGAGCAGTACTTC. As protein: CASSSLGDSYEQYF. The chain recombines TRBV4-1 with TRBJ2-7; TRBD1 matches 7 bases. With 5 bases clipped from V and 3 bases from J, the junction kept 7 bases outside the gene matches. Germline CDR1 reads MGHRA; CDR2 reads YSYEKL. The CDR3 sequence is 14 residues long.

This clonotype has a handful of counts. DNA of the CDR3: TGTGCCAGCAGCCCTAGGGCGGGGGGGCCTCAGAATGAGCAGTTCTTC. Its protein product is CASSPRAGGPQNEQFF. This chain connects TRBV7-6 to TRBJ2-1, with TRBD2 matching over 9 bases. The CDR3 totals 16 residues. Germline assignment: CDR1 SGHVS and CDR2 FNYEAQ. The trim removed 5 bases at V and 7 bases at J, leaving 12 bases unmatched.

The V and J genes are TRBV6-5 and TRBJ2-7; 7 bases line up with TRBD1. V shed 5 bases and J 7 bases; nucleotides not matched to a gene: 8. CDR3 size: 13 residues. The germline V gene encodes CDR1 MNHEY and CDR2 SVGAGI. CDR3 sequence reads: CASSQDRVEEQYF. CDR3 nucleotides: TGTGCCAGCAGTCAAGACAGGGTAGAAGAGCAGTACTTC.

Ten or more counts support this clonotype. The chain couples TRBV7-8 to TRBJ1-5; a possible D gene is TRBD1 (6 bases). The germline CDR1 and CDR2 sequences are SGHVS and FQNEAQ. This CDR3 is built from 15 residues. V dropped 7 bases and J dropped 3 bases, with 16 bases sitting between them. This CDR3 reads CASTWGRGNNQPQHF. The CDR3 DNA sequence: TGTGCCAGCACCTGGGGCAGGGGAAACAATCAGCCCCAGCATTTT. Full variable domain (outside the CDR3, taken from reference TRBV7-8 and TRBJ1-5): GAGVSQSPRYKVAKRGQDVALRCDPISGHVSLFWYQQALGQGPEFLTYFQNEAQLDKSGLPSDRFFAERPEGSVSTLKIQRTQQEDSAVYLCASTWGRGNNQPQHFGDGTRLSIL.

CDR3 sequence reads: CASSGPGERGNTIYF. CDR3 DNA sequence: TGTGCCAGCAGCGGCCCCGGGGAGCGCGGAAACACCATATATTTT. The rearrangement joins TRBV5-4 to TRBJ1-3; D remains unclear. Trimming left V 4 bases short and J 4 bases short, with 15 bases between. From germline, CDR1 is SGHNT and CDR2 YYREEE (reference sequence). The CDR3 loop spans 15 amino acids.